The subject of this entry is one TCR beta chain. These data come from a study of T cell responses to AZD1222 COVID-19 vaccine. This CDR3 region has 12 residues. The V end was cut by 2 bases, the J end by 8 bases, with 7 bases between. The germline V gene encodes CDR1 MDHEN and CDR2 SYDVKM. Sequencing was performed with immunoSEQ multiplex PCR; in TCRdb, only in-frame clones are kept and a portion is missing. The table lists roughly 140,000 clones, around 89% of them singletons. The sequences come from peripheral blood, collected on day 0 of AZD1222 vaccination. The sequence derives from an adult in good health. The chain couples TRBV28 to TRBJ2-1; no firm D call. The CDR3 sequence: CASSLQLHEQFF. Here the CDR3 DNA reads TGTGCCAGCAGTTTACAGTTACATGAGCAGTTCTTC.